Following are 26 T cell receptor beta chains from one sample sequenced in a study of shared clonotypes between healthy human individuals. TCRdb's copy holds only in-frame clones and misses some; the assay was immunoSEQ multiplex PCR. The sample lists roughly 2.5 million clones; approximately 94% were seen once. The sample comprised naive CD4+ T cells sorted from blood. Subset specified: CD45RA+ positively selected. The receptor source for this set is a young man in good health.

The rearrangement links TRBV9 to TRBJ2-3; D assignment may be TRBD1 or TRBD2 (5 bases each). Germline V gene data show CDR1 as SGDLS and CDR2 as YYNGEE. V was trimmed by 7 bases and J by 1 base, leaving 13 bases between them. The CDR3 is made up of 14 amino acids. CDR3 DNA sequence: TGTGCCAGCTCTTGGGGGTGGGGCACAGATACGCAGTATTTT. Translated: CASSWGWGTDTQYF. The variable domain in full, completed from reference TRBV9 and TRBJ2-3, reads DSGVTQTPKHLITATGQRVTLRCSPRSGDLSVYWYQQSLDQGLQFLIQYYNGEERAKGNILERFSAQQFPDLHSELNLSSLELGDSALYFCASSWGWGTDTQYFGPGTRLTVL.

The chain employs TRBV6-6 and TRBJ1-1; D gene unclear. Germline CDR1 is MNHNY and CDR2 is SVGAGI (reference sequence). CDR3 length equals 13 residues. V lost 2 bases, J lost 2 bases, and 6 bases lay in between. The CDR3 nucleotides are TGTGCCAGCAGTTACGGGGATAACACTGAAGCTTTCTTT. Translating gives CASSYGDNTEAFF.

The chain carries TRBV7-6 and TRBJ2-2, with D possibly matching TRBD1 (6 bases). Germline assignment: CDR1 SGHVS and CDR2 FNYEAQ. Trimming shortened V by 5 bases and J by 0 bases, and 19 bases separated the two germline ends. The CDR3 runs 18 residues. This chain's CDR3 is CASSLGLTTGPNTGELFF. The CDR3 region has the DNA TGTGCCAGCAGCCTTGGGCTTACTACAGGGCCGAACACCGGGGAGCTGTTTTTT.

The chain recombines TRBV5-1 with TRBJ2-5, with TRBD2 matching over 12 bases. The CDR3 length is 15 residues. Germline V CDR1 and CDR2: SGHRS, YFSETQ. Unmatched junction bases numbered 6, after V lost 4 bases and J lost 5 bases. DNA for the CDR3: TGCGCCAGCAGCAGGACTAGCGGGGCGCCCGAGACCCAGTACTTC. This codes for CASSRTSGAPETQYF.

The CDR3 region is CASSVGGRGASYEQYF. CDR3 sequence (DNA): TGTGCCAGCAGCGTCGGGGGAAGGGGGGCCTCCTACGAGCAGTACTTC. The V and J genes are TRBV11-3 and TRBJ2-5; either TRBD1 or TRBD2 may fit D (6 bases each). The last part of the DNA fits TRBJ2-7 better; the J call may be wrong. CDR1 is SGHNT and CDR2 is YENEEA in the germline V gene. The CDR3 totals 16 residues.

The chain carries TRBV5-1 and TRBJ1-1, with D hard to call. CDR3 length: 15 amino acids. The ends were cut back, 3 bases at V and 0 bases at J, with 12 bases in the middle. Per the germline V gene, CDR1 is SGHRS and CDR2 is YFSETQ. The CDR3 region is CASSWSPDLNTEAFF. The CDR3 DNA follows: TGCGCCAGCAGCTGGTCGCCGGACCTGAACACTGAAGCTTTCTTT.

The J gene is TRBJ2-1, the V gene TRBV4-1; D is ambiguous. Germline assignment: CDR1 MGHRA and CDR2 YSYEKL. Trimming took 5 bases from V and 6 from J, leaving 14 bases between them. This CDR3 has 14 residues. The CDR3 DNA reads as TGCGCCAGCAGCTCCTATCCGAAAGGCAATGAGCAGTTCTTC. Translating it yields CASSSYPKGNEQFF.

The V and J genes are TRBV5-6 and TRBJ2-1; a possible D gene is TRBD2 (5 bases). Germline-derived CDR1 and CDR2 are SGHDT and YYEEEE. CDR3 length: 15 amino acids. Trimming pared 3 bases from V and 4 bases from J, leaving 14 bases between. Here the CDR3 reads CASSSRRTLYNEQFF. The CDR3 DNA sequence: TGTGCCAGCAGCTCGAGGAGGACCTTATACAATGAGCAGTTCTTC.

The gene calls are TRBV5-1 and TRBJ2-6; no reliable D call. Germline CDR1 and CDR2: SGHRS and YFSETQ. V lost 5 bases and J lost 0, with 6 bases in between. The CDR3 has 14 amino acids. In nucleotides, the CDR3 is TGCGCCAGCAGTATGGGCTCTGGGGCCAACGTCCTGACTTTC. Its protein product is CASSMGSGANVLTF.

The chain employs TRBV7-2 and TRBJ2-7; no firm D call. This CDR3 has 14 residues. CDR1 SGHTA and CDR2 FQGNSA come from the germline V gene. V shed 1 base and J shed 1 base, with 8 bases lying between them. CDR3 sequence: CASSLVGLSYEQYF. The CDR3 region has the DNA TGTGCCAGCAGCTTAGTTGGGTTATCCTACGAGCAGTACTTC.

Regarding this clone: Germline is not matched at one junction end, which may reflect a read error. This rearrangement joins TRBV10-3 to TRBJ2-3; no clear D. CDR3 length equals 15 residues. Germline V gene sequence: CDR1 ENHRY, CDR2 SYGVKD. CDR3 region: CAITEDGTGMSTQYF. For the CDR3, the DNA is TGTGCCATCACTGAGGATGGAACCGGTATGAGCACGCAGTATTTT.

This rearrangement joins TRBV18 to TRBJ2-7; 10 bases match TRBD2. CDR1 and CDR2 from the germline V gene are KGHSH and LQKENI. Losses at the gene ends were 0 bases for V and 2 bases for J; bases not matched to a gene: 10. This CDR3 has 18 residues. The CDR3 reads CASSPPKSSGGLTYEQYF. The CDR3 bases are TGTGCCAGCTCACCACCCAAGTCTAGCGGGGGACTCACCTACGAGCAGTACTTC.

This rearrangement joins TRBV10-3 to TRBJ2-2; a possible D gene is TRBD2 (6 bases). CDR3 size: 15 residues. V was cut by 0 bases and J by 7 bases, with 12 bases left in between. CDR1 is ENHRY, CDR2 SYGVKD, per germline. The CDR3 DNA reads TGTGCCATCAGTGAGTCCGCGGGGTGGAACGGGGAGCTGTTTTTT. The encoded protein is CAISESAGWNGELFF.

This clone was recorded once. The same CDR3 can be traced to other DNA sequences in this sample. The V call is TRBV19, the J call TRBJ1-6, with D hard to call. CDR1 and CDR2 from the germline V gene are LNHDA and SQIVND (reference sequence). V lost 3 bases, J lost 7 bases, and 13 bases lay in between. The CDR3 is 15 residues long. CDR3 nucleotides: TGTGCCAGTAGTATCGGGGAATTTTTAAATTCACCCCTCCACTTT. Residues: CASSIGEFLNSPLHF.

The J gene is TRBJ1-4, the V gene TRBV5-6; D is undetermined. The V and J ends lost 6 bases and 0 bases respectively, with 12 bases between them. CDR1 SGHDT and CDR2 YYEEEE come from the germline V gene. CDR3 size: 15 residues. The CDR3 is CASTSWEATNEKLFF. DNA for the CDR3: TGTGCCAGCACCTCGTGGGAGGCAACTAATGAAAAACTGTTTTTT. Full variable domain (remainder filled in from reference TRBV5-6 and TRBJ1-4): DAGVTQSPTHLIKTRGQQVTLRCSPKSGHDTVSWYQQALGQGPQFIFQYYEEEERQRGNFPDRFSGHQFPNYSSELNVNALLLGDSALYLCASTSWEATNEKLFFGSGTQLSVL.

This chain connects TRBV10-1 to TRBJ1-6; no clear D. Germline V gene lookup returns CDR1 WNHNN and CDR2 SYGVQD (reference sequence). The V end was cut by 4 bases, the J end by 7 bases, with 8 bases between. This CDR3 has 13 amino acids. The CDR3 bases are TGCGCCAGCAGTGGACTGCCGAATTCACCCCTCCACTTT. Translating it yields CASSGLPNSPLHF.

The V and J genes are TRBV9 and TRBJ2-5, with D maybe TRBD2 (7 bases). V lost 6 bases, J lost 4 bases, and 19 bases lay in between. Looked up from germline, CDR1 is SGDLS and CDR2 is YYNGEE. The CDR3 sequence is 15 residues long. DNA for the CDR3: TGTGCCAGCACGAGGTGGGGGGGCCAGGGAGAGACCCAGTACTTC. Translating it yields CASTRWGGQGETQYF.

V and J are TRBV7-8 and TRBJ2-2; a weak D match, TRBD2 (7 bases). CDR3 length equals 20 residues. Deletions cut 5 bases from V and 2 bases from J, with 27 bases between. Germline V gene lookup returns CDR1 SGHVS and CDR2 FQNEAQ. In DNA, the CDR3 is TGTGCCAGCAGCCCAACGTCTGGGGGGGCCCCTTCCCTTAACACCGGGGAGCTGTTTTTT. It is translated as CASSPTSGGAPSLNTGELFF.

The chain links TRBV11-2 to TRBJ2-7; tentative D call: TRBD2 (5 bases). From germline, CDR1 is SGHAT and CDR2 FQNNGV. The CDR3 is made up of 12 amino acids. The germline V and J ends were trimmed by 11 bases and 6 bases, with 17 bases remaining between them. CDR3: CAVGRPEGEQYF. In DNA form, the CDR3 reads TGTGCCGTCGGCCGGCCCGAGGGCGAGCAGTACTTC.

A remark on this clone: This specimen includes other DNA sequences encoding the same CDR3. This chain connects TRBV30 to TRBJ1-5; TRBD1 might be the D (6 bases). The CDR3 length is 14 residues. CDR1 is GTSNPN, CDR2 SVGIG, per germline (reference sequence). V was trimmed by 5 bases and J by 2 bases, leaving 13 bases between them. The chain's CDR3 is CAWSLQGGNQPQHF. CDR3 coding DNA: TGTGCCTGGTCGCTACAGGGTGGCAATCAGCCCCAGCATTTT.

The V call is TRBV6-1, the J call TRBJ2-5, with D uncertain. This CDR3 has 12 amino acids. The V and J ends lost 0 bases and 7 bases respectively, with 6 bases between them. Looked up from germline, CDR1 is MNHNS and CDR2 is SASEGT. CDR3 DNA: TGTGCCAGCAGTGAAGCCCCGTGGACCCAGTACTTC. It translates to CASSEAPWTQYF.

The gene calls are TRBV25-1 and TRBJ1-2; 10 nucleotides agree with TRBD1. V lost 10 bases and J lost 8; bases outside the gene matches: 4. The germline V gene has CDR1 MGHDK and CDR2 SYGVNS. The CDR3 covers 11 residues. CDR3 in amino acids: CAIGQGGGYTF. The CDR3 DNA follows: TGTGCCATCGGACAGGGGGGAGGCTACACCTTC.

The rearrangement links TRBV7-2 to TRBJ1-1; the D is unclear. Trimming stripped 5 bases from V and 4 bases from J, with 11 bases between. The CDR3 extends over 13 amino acids. Germline-derived CDR1 and CDR2 are SGHTA and FQGNSA. The CDR3 sequence is CASSPFRSTEAFF. CDR3 DNA: TGTGCCAGCAGCCCCTTTAGGAGCACTGAAGCTTTCTTT. The full variable domain, with the rest looked up from reference TRBV7-2 and TRBJ1-1, is GAGVSQSPSNKVTEKGKDVELRCDPISGHTALYWYRQSLGQGLEFLIYFQGNSAPDKSGLPSDRFSAERTGGSVSTLTIQRTQQEDSAVYLCASSPFRSTEAFFGQGTRLTVV.

The rearrangement joins TRBV5-6 to TRBJ1-4; TRBD1 might be the D (5 bases). V lost 0 bases to trimming and J lost 2 bases, with 8 bases between them. CDR1 and CDR2 from the germline V gene are SGHDT and YYEEEE. This CDR3 is 15 amino acids long. The CDR3 coding sequence is TGTGCCAGCAGCTTGGTTGGGGGTACTAATGAAAAACTGTTTTTT. It specifies CASSLVGGTNEKLFF.

The CDR3 bases are TGTGCCAGCAGCATAAGGGACAGGGGGCTGGGCGAGCAGTACTTC. It is translated as CASSIRDRGLGEQYF. The J gene is TRBJ2-7, the V gene TRBV5-4, with 12 nucleotides matching TRBD1. V was pared by 4 bases and J by 6 bases, with 8 bases of the junction left unmatched. Germline V gene data show CDR1 as SGHNT and CDR2 as YYREEE (reference sequence). CDR3 length: 15 amino acids.

CDR3 DNA sequence: TGCGCCAGCAGCTCGACAGGGTCAATTAATCAGCCCCAGCATTTT. This encodes CASSSTGSINQPQHF. V usage is TRBV5-1 and J usage is TRBJ1-5; 7 bases line up with TRBD1. Germline-derived CDR1 and CDR2 are SGHRS and YFSETQ. The CDR3 is 15 residues long. J gave up 4 bases and V 3 bases, and 7 bases lay outside the gene matches. The whole variable domain, remainder taken from reference TRBV5-1 and TRBJ1-5, is KAGVTQTPRYLIKTRGQQVTLSCSPISGHRSVSWYQQTPGQGLQFLFEYFSETQRNKGNFPGRFSGRQFSNSRSEMNVSTLELGDSALYLCASSSTGSINQPQHFGDGTRLSIL.